This T cell receptor (beta chain) was retrieved from a study of cytomegalovirus exposure and HLA in healthy donors. Primers included in the PCR were 60 Vbeta and 13 Jbeta primers. Clones were sequenced by immunoSEQ multiplex PCR, and TCRdb holds only the in-frame ones, with some missing. The table lists roughly 120,000 clones, roughly three quarters of them singletons. The CDR3 contains 12 residues. Germline CDR1 and CDR2: MNHEY and SVGAGI. Between the trimmed V and J ends, which lost 10 bases and 2 bases, there was a span of 9 bases. This chain connects TRBV6-5 to TRBJ1-5, with a possible D match to TRBD1 (5 bases). The receptor comes from a woman under 30 in good health and CMV-seronegative. Sequenced input: PBMCs. CDR3 nucleotide sequence: TGTGCCACCGGGGGTCGCAATCAGCCCCAGCATTTT. It specifies CATGGRNQPQHF.